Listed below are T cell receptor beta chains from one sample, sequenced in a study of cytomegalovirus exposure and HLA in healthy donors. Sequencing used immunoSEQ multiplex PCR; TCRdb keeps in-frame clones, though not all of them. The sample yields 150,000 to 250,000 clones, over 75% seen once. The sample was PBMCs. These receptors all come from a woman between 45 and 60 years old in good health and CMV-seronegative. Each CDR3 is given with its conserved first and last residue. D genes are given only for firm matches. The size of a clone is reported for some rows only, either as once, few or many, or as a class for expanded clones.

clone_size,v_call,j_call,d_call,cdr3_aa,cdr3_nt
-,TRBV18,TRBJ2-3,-,CASSSGLPASTDTQYF,TGTGCCAGCTCCTCAGGCCTACCCGCTAGCACAGATACGCAGTATTTT
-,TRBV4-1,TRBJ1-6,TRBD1,CASSQDNPIRTGFNSPLHF,TGCGCCAGCAGCCAAGATAACCCGATTAGGACAGGCTTTAATTCACCCCTCCACTTT
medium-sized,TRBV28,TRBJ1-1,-,CASSLMGATTEAFF,TGTGCCAGCAGTTTAATGGGGGCGACCACTGAAGCTTTCTTT
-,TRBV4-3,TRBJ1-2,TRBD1,CASSQDDRASYGYTF,TGCGCCAGCAGCCAAGACGACAGGGCCTCCTATGGCTACACCTTC
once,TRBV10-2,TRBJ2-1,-,CASSGLEVEQFF,TGCGCCAGCAGTGGGCTAGAGGTGGAGCAGTTCTTC
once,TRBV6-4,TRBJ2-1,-,CASSLFGGKGAYNEQFF,TGTGCCAGTTCTCTGTTCGGAGGTAAGGGGGCCTACAATGAGCAGTTCTTC
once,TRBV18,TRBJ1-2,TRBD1,CASSQRTGDTNYGYTF,TGTGCCAGCTCACAAAGGACAGGAGATACTAACTATGGCTACACCTTC
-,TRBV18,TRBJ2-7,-,CASSPANTASSPYEQYF,TGTGCCAGCTCACCCGCTAACACAGCCTCTAGCCCCTACGAGCAGTACTTC
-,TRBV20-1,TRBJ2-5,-,CSATGVETQYF,TGCAGTGCTACCGGGGTTGAGACCCAGTACTTC
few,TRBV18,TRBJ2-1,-,CASRLGSSGNEQFF,TGTGCCAGCCGCCTGGGGAGTAGCGGCAATGAGCAGTTCTTC
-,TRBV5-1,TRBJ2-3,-,CASSLASNRADTQYF,TGCGCCAGCAGCTTGGCGTCGAACCGGGCAGATACGCAGTATTTT
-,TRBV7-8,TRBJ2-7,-,CASSSIGRGVGDF,TGTGCCAGCAGCTCAATAGGCAGGGGAGTTGGGGACTTC
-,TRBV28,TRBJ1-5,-,CASRGRLHQPQHF,TGTGCCAGCAGGGGGAGGCTCCATCAGCCCCAGCATTTT
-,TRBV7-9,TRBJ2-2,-,CASSFPRSANTGELFF,TGTGCCAGCAGCTTCCCTAGAAGCGCGAACACCGGGGAGCTGTTTTTT
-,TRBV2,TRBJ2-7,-,CASSGGGYEQYF,TGTGCCAGCAGCGGAGGAGGCTACGAGCAGTACTTC
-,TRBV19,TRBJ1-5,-,CASSNRVDQPQHF,TGTGCCAGTAGTAACAGGGTTGATCAGCCCCAGCATTTT
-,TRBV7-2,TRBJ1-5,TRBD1,CASSSRQGNSNQPQHF,TGTGCCAGCAGCTCCCGACAGGGCAATAGCAATCAGCCCCAGCATTTT
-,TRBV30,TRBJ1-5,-,CAWSVRQGIGNQPQHF,TGTGCCTGGAGTGTTAGGCAGGGGATAGGCAATCAGCCCCAGCATTTT
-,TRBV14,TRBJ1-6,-,CASSQSRSSPLHF,TGTGCCAGCAGCCAATCTAGGTCTTCACCCCTCCACTTT
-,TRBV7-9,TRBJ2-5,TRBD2,CASSYLAGSETQYF,TGTGCCAGCAGCTACCTAGCGGGATCTGAGACCCAGTACTTC
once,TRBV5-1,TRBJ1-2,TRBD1,CASRSPGGKIGYGYTF,TGCGCCAGCAGGTCGCCAGGGGGTAAGATAGGGTATGGCTACACCTTC
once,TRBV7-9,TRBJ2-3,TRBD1,CASRHDRVEDTQYF,TGTGCCAGCAGACACGACAGGGTGGAGGATACGCAGTATTTT
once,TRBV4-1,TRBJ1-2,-,CASSQDRGEGYTF,TGCGCCAGCAGCCAAGATCGGGGGGAAGGCTACACCTTC
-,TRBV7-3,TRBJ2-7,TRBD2,CASSPGTSSALDEQYF,TGTGCCAGCAGCCCCGGGACTAGCTCAGCCCTGGACGAGCAGTACTTC
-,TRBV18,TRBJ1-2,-,CASSPSGTAGYTF,TGTGCCAGCTCACCAAGCGGGACGGCTGGCTACACCTTC
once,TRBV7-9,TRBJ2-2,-,CASPLGAANTGELFF,TGTGCCAGCCCCTTAGGCGCCGCGAACACCGGGGAGCTGTTTTTT
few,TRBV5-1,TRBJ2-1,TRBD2,CASSRTGGLAGVSEQFF,TGCGCCAGCAGCCGTACGGGGGGGCTAGCGGGAGTAAGTGAGCAGTTCTTC
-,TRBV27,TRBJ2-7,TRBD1,CASSRTGDTYEQYF,TGTGCCAGCAGTCGGACAGGCGATACCTACGAGCAGTACTTC
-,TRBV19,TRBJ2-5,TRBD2,CASSRTSPLQAGETQYF,TGTGCCAGTAGTAGGACTAGCCCTCTACAAGCCGGAGAGACCCAGTACTTC
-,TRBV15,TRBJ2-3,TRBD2,CATSREAGGPADTQYF,TGTGCCACCAGCAGAGAAGCGGGAGGGCCCGCAGATACGCAGTATTTT
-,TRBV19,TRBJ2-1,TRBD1,CASSIRQGIYNEQFF,TGTGCCAGTAGTATCAGACAGGGAATCTACAATGAGCAGTTCTTC
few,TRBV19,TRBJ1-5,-,CASLTDGQSNQPQHF,TGTGCCAGTCTAACCGATGGACAGAGCAATCAGCCCCAGCATTTT
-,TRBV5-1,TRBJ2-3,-,CASSTGEATDTQYF,TGCGCCAGCAGTACGGGGGAGGCCACAGATACGCAGTATTTT
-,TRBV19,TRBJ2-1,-,CASAVARRYNEQFF,TGTGCCAGTGCGGTAGCGAGACGCTACAATGAGCAGTTCTTC
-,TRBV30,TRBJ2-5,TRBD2,CAWSVGLAGGPETQYF,TGTGCCTGGAGTGTAGGCCTAGCGGGAGGGCCGGAGACCCAGTACTTC
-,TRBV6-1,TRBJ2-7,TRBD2,CASSPRLAPTYEQYF,TGTGCCAGCAGCCCCCGACTAGCGCCGACCTACGAGCAGTACTTC
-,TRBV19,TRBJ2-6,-,CASTSLREGAAGANVLTF,TGTGCCAGTACCTCTCTACGGGAGGGGGCGGCTGGGGCCAACGTCCTGACTTTC
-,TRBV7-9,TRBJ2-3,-,CASSQPESERYTQYF,TGTGCCAGCAGCCAGCCAGAAAGCGAGAGGTATACGCAGTATTTT
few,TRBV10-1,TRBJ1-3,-,CASSKDSNSGNTIYF,TGCGCCAGCAGTAAGGACAGTAACTCTGGAAACACCATATATTTT
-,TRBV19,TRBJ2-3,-,CASSKGGPSTDTQYF,TGTGCCAGTAGTAAAGGAGGGCCTAGCACAGATACGCAGTATTTT
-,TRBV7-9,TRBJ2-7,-,CASSAKHRNEQYF,TGTGCCAGCAGCGCGAAACACAGGAACGAGCAGTACTTC
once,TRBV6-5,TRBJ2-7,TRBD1,CASGDRGIYEQYF,TGTGCCAGCGGGGACAGGGGGATTTACGAGCAGTACTTC
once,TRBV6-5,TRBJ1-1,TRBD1,CASSLFTGGRTEAFF,TGTGCCAGCAGTTTGTTTACAGGGGGGAGGACTGAAGCTTTCTTT